This T cell receptor (beta chain) was sequenced during a study of cytomegalovirus exposure and HLA in healthy donors. This CDR3 spans 15 amino acids. Trimming stripped 0 bases from V and 7 bases from J, with 15 bases between. Germline V lookup: CDR1 GTSNPN, CDR2 SVGIG (reference sequence). Primers for the PCR totalled 60 Vbeta and 13 Jbeta. Sequencing was performed with immunoSEQ multiplex PCR; in TCRdb, only in-frame clones are kept and a portion is missing. This sample yields some 220,000 clones, of which roughly 79% are seen a single time; 0.58% belongs to the top ten. The receptor was isolated from a woman aged 40 to 50 in good health and CMV-seronegative. Sequencing used PBMCs. J is TRBJ1-4 and V is TRBV30; D is unclear. In nucleotides, the CDR3 is TGTGCCTGGAGTGTACTGAGAGGGATTAGTGAAAAACTGTTTTTT. Its translation: CAWSVLRGISEKLFF.